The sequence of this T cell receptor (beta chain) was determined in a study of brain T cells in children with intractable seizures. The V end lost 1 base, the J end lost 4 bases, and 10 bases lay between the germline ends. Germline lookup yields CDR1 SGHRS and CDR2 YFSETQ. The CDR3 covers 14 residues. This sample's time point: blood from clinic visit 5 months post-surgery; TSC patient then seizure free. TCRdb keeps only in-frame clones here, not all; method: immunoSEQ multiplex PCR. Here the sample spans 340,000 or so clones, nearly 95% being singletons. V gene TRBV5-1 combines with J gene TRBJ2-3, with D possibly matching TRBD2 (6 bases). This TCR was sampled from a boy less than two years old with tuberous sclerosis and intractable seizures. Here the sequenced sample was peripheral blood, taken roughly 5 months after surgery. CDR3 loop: CASSLPREADTQYF. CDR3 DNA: TGCGCCAGCAGCTTGCCCAGGGAGGCAGATACGCAGTATTTT. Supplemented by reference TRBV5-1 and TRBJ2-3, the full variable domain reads KAGVTQTPRYLIKTRGQQVTLSCSPISGHRSVSWYQQTPGQGLQFLFEYFSETQRNKGNFPGRFSGRQFSNSRSEMNVSTLELGDSALYLCASSLPREADTQYFGPGTRLTVL.